The rows below give T cell receptor beta chains drawn from one sample of a study of blood T cell repertoires in COVID-19. Libraries were prepared by immunoSEQ multiplex PCR; TCRdb keeps only in-frame clonotypes and omits some of them. The sample consists of approximately 85,000 clones, around four fifths of them appearing once. The sample comprised peripheral blood. These TCRs come from a woman in her 70s with active or convalescent COVID-19. The CDR3 runs from the conserved cysteine through the conserved F or W. A D gene is named only where the DNA matches it firmly. The listing skips clone size in some rows; elsewhere it reads once, few, many or a size class.

V gene	clone size	J gene	D gene	CDR3 protein
TRBV11-2	NA	TRBJ2-4	NA	CASSLLPEMRYRNIQYF
TRBV6-5	NA	TRBJ2-2	NA	CASSYETGNTGELFF
TRBV2	NA	TRBJ1-5	NA	CASGRESNQPQHF
TRBV6-4	few	TRBJ2-1	TRBD2	CASSDSLAGGTEQFF
TRBV6-5	NA	TRBJ2-3	NA	CASSGRPRAGDTQYF
TRBV12-3/TRBV12-4	NA	TRBJ1-1	TRBD1	CASSLGQGTEAFF
TRBV5-1	NA	TRBJ1-1	NA	CASSSLGNTEAFF
TRBV25-1	NA	TRBJ2-5	NA	CASSEQGRGGETQYF
TRBV5-1	NA	TRBJ2-1	NA	CASSLVQEGSSYNEQFF
TRBV6-2/TRBV6-3	NA	TRBJ2-2	NA	CASSYSPTTGELFF
TRBV4-3	NA	TRBJ1-1	NA	CASSQDPSSMNTEAFF
TRBV5-1	NA	TRBJ2-5	NA	CASSPSGTQETQYF
TRBV2	NA	TRBJ1-5	NA	CASRDRPGGRIQSNQPQHF
TRBV2	NA	TRBJ2-1	NA	CASSATTGYNEQFF
TRBV19	NA	TRBJ1-5	TRBD1	CASRGQSNQPQHF
TRBV5-4	NA	TRBJ2-2	NA	CASSPWKLGHQNTGELFF
TRBV10-2	NA	TRBJ2-2	NA	CASSVAAPGELFF
TRBV28	NA	TRBJ1-5	NA	CASSFLSGAQHF
TRBV16	once	TRBJ1-1	TRBD1	CASSQSIPRTGIMNTEAFF
TRBV5-1	NA	TRBJ1-2	NA	CASSSRDIGANYGYTF